The source of this TCR beta chain is a study of T cell responses to AZD1222 COVID-19 vaccine. The study's findings and limits: Seropositive AZD1222 recipients at baseline numbered only 6 or 7. Receipt of two AZD1222 doses was followed by a rise in Spike-specific TCR breadth and depth.

Produced via immunoSEQ multiplex PCR; TCRdb's table is partial and in-frame only. The sample has 90,000 to 120,000 clones, around nine tenths seen once; the top ten hold 5% to 7.5%. Germline loops: CDR1 SGHVS, CDR2 FNYEAQ. The CDR3 extends over 14 amino acids. Germline trimming cut 5 bases from V and 12 bases from J; bases unmatched to any gene: 10. A few counts support this clone. Its specificity is unknown. The gene calls are TRBV7-6 and TRBJ1-4; 9 bases fit TRBD1. The source of this sequence is an adult who received the AZD1222 COVID-19 vaccine. Material: peripheral blood, obtained 28 days after the second AZD1222 dose. The CDR3: CASSAQHGDRELFF. The DNA for the CDR3 is TGTGCCAGCAGCGCACAACATGGGGACAGGGAACTGTTTTTT. The whole variable domain, filled in from reference TRBV7-6 and TRBJ1-4, reads GAGVSQSPRYKVTKRGQDVALRCDPISGHVSLYWYRQALGQGPEFLTYFNYEAQQDKSGLPNDRFSAERPEGSISTLTIQRTEQRDSAMYRCASSAQHGDRELFFGSGTQLSVL.